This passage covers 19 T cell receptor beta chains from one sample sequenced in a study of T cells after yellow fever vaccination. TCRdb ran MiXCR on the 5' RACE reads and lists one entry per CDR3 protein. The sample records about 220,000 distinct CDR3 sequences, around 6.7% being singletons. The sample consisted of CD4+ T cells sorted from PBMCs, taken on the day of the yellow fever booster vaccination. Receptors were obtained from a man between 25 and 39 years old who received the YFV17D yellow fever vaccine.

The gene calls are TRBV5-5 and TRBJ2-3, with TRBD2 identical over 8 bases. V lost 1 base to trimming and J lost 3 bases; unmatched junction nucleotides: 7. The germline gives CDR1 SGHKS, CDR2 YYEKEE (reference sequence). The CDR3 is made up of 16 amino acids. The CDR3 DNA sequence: TGTGCCAGCAGCTTGCAGAGCGGGAGTGGTACAGATACGCAGTATTTT. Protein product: CASSLQSGSGTDTQYF.

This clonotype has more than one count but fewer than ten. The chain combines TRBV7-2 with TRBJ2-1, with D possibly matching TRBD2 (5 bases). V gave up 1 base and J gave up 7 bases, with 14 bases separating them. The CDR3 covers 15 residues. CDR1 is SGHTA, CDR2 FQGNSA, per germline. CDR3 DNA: TGTGCCAGCAGCTTAGAGACGGGAAGGGCGAATGAGCAGTTCTTC. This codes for CASSLETGRANEQFF.

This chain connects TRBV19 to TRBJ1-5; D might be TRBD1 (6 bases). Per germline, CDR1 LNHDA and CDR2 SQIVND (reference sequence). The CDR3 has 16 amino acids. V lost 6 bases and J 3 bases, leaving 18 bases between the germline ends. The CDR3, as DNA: TGTGCCAGTAGCCCCCTTCCCGGGGGCCTCAATCAGCCCCAGCATTTT. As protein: CASSPLPGGLNQPQHF.

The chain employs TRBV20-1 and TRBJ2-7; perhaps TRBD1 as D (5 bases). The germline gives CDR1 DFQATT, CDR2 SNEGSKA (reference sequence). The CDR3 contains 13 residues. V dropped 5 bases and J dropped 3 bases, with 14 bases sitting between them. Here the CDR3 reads CSALGVGDYEQYF. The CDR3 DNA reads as TGCAGTGCTCTAGGGGTGGGTGACTACGAGCAGTACTTC.

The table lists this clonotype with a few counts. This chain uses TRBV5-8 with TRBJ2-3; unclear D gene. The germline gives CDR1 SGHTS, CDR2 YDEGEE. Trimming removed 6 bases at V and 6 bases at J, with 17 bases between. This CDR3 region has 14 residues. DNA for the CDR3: TGTGCCAGCAACCCGGGCCACCGCCCGGATACGCAGTATTTT. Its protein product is CASNPGHRPDTQYF.

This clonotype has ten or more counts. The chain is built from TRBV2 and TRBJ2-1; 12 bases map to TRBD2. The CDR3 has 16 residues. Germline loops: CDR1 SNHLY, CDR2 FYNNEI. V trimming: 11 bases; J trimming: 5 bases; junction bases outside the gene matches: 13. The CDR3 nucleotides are TGTGCCTCGCTCCGGACTAGCGGGACGTCCAACAATGAGCAGTTCTTC. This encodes CASLRTSGTSNNEQFF.

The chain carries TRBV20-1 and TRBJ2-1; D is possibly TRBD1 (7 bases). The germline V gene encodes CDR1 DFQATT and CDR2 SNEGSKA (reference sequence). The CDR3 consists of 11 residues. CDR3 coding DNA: TGCAATCCGGCCCAGGGGGGTGAGCAGTTCTTC. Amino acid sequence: CNPAQGGEQFF.

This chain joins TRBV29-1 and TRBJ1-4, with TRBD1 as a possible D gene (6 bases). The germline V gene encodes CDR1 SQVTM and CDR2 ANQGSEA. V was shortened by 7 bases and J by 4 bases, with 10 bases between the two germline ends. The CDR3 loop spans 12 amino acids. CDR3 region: CSEGGGNEKLFF. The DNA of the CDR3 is TGCAGCGAGGGGGGTGGTAATGAAAAACTGTTTTTT.

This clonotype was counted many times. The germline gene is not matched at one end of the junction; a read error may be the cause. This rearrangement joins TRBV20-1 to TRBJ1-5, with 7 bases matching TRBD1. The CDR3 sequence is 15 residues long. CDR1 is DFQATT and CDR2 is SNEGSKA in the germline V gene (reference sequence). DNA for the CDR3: TGCAGTGTTAGACACTCGACAGGGAATCATCAGCCCCAGCATTTT. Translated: CSVRHSTGNHQPQHF.

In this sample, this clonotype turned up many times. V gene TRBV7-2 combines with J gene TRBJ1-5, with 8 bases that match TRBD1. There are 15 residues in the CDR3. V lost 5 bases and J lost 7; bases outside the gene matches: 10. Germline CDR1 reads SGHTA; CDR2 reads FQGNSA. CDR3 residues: CASSPGQGWGQPQHF. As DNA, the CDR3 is TGTGCCAGCAGCCCCGGACAGGGCTGGGGACAGCCCCAGCATTTT.

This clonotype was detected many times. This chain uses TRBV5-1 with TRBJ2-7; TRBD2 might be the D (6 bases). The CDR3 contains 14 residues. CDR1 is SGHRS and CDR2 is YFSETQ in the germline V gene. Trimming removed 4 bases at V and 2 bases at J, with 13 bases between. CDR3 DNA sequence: TGCGCCAGCAGCCCTGGGAGGCCCCCCTACGAGCAGTACTTC. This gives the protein CASSPGRPPYEQYF.

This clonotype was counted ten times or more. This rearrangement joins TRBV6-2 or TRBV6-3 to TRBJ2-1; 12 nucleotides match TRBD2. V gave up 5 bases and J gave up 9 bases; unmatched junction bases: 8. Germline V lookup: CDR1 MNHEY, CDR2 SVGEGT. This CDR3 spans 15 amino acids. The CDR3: CASSPASGRAREQFF. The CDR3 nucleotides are TGTGCCAGCAGTCCGGCTAGCGGGAGGGCCCGTGAGCAGTTCTTC.

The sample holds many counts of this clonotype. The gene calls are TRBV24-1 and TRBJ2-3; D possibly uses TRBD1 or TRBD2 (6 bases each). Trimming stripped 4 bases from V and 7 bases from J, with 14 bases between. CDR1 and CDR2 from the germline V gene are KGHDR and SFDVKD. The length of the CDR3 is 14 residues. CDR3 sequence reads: CATSDVQGGNTQYF. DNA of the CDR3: TGTGCCACCAGTGACGTCCAAGGGGGGAATACGCAGTATTTT.

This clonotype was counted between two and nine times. The CDR3 reads CASSRAPNQPQHF. The CDR3 DNA sequence: TGTGCCAGCAGTCGTGCGCCGAATCAGCCCCAGCATTTT. The rearrangement joins TRBV6-1 to TRBJ1-5; D is undetermined. The CDR3 is 13 amino acids. CDR1 and CDR2 from the germline V gene are MNHNS and SASEGT. V lost 5 bases, J lost 4 bases, and 9 bases lay in between.

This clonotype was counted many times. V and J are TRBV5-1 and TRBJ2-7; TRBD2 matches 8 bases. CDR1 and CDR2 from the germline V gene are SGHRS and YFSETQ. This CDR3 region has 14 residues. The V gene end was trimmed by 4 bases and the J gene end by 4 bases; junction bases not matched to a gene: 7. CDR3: CASSLRGAGYEQYF. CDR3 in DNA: TGCGCCAGCAGCCTGCGGGGGGCAGGTTACGAGCAGTACTTC.

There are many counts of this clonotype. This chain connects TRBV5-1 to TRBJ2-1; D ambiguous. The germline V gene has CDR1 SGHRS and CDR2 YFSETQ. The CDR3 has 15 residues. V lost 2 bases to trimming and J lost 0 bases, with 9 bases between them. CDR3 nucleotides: TGCGCCAGCAGCTTTGGCTACCGCTCCTACAATGAGCAGTTCTTC. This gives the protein CASSFGYRSYNEQFF.

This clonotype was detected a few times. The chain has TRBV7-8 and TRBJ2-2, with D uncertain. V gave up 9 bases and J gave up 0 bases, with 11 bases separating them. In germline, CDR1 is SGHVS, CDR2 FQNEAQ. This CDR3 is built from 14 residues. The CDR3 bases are TGTGCCAGATCCCCCTTCACGAACACCGGGGAGCTGTTTTTT. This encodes CARSPFTNTGELFF.

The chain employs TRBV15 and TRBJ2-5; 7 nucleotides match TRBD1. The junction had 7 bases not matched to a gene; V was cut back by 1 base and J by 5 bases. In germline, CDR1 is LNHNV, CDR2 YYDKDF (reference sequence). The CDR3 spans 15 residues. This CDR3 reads CATSRAGQRTETQYF. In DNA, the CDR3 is TGTGCCACCAGCAGAGCGGGACAGCGGACGGAGACCCAGTACTTC.

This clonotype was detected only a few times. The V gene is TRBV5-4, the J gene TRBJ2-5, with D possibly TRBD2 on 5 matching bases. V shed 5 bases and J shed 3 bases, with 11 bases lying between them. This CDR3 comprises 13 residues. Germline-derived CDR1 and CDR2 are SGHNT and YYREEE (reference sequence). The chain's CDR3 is CASSRTGKETQYF. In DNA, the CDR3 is TGTGCCAGCAGTCGAACGGGGAAAGAGACCCAGTACTTC. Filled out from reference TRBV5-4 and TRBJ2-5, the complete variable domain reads ETGVTQSPTHLIKTRGQQVTLRCSSQSGHNTVSWYQQALGQGPQFIFQYYREEENGRGNFPPRFSGLQFPNYSSELNVNALELDDSALYLCASSRTGKETQYFGPGTRLLVL.